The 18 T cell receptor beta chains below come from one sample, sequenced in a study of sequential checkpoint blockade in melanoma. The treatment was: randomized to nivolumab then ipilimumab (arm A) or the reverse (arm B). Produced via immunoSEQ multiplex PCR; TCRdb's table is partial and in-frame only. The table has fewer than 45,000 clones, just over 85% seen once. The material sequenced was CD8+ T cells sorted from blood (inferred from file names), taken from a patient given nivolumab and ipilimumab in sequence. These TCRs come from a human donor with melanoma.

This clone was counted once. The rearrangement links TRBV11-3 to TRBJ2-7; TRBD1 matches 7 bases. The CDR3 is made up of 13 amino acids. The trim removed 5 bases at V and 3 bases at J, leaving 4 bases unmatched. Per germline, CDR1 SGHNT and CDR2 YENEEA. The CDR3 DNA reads TGTGCCAGCAGCCCCGGGACAGACTACGAGCAGTACGTC. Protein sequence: CASSPGTDYEQYV.

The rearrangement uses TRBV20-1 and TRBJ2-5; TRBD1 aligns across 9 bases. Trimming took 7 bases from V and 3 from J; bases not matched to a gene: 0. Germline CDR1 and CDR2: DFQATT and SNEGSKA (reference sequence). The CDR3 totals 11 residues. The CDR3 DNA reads TGCAGTGGACAGGGGGAAGAGACCCAGTACTTC. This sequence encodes CSGQGEETQYF.

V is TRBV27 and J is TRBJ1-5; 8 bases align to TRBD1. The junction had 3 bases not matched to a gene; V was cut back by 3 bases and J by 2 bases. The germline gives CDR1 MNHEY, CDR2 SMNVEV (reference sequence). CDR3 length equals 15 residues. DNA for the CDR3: TGTGCCAGCAGTTTGACAGGGGTGGGCAATCAGCCCCAGCATTTT. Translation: CASSLTGVGNQPQHF.

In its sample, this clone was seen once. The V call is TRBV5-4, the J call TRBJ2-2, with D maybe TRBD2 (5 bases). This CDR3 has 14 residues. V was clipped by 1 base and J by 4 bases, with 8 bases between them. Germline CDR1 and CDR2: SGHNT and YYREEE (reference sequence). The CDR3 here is CASSLPSSTGELFF. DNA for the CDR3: TGTGCCAGCAGCTTGCCTAGCTCCACCGGGGAGCTGTTTTTT.

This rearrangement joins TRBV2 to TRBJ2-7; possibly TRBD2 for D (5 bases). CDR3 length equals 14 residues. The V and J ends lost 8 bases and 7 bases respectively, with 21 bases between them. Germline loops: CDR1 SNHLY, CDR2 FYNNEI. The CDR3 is CASRPGPLSGEQYF. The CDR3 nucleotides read TGTGCCAGCCGACCGGGTCCCCTGTCGGGGGAGCAGTACTTC.

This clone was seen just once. The CDR3 protein is CASKYGGTDYGYTF. CDR3 nucleotides: TGTGCCAGCAAGTATGGAGGGACAGACTATGGCTACACCTTC. V gene TRBV27 combines with J gene TRBJ1-2; the match to TRBD1 covers 7 bases. After removal of 7 bases from V and 3 bases from J, the junction contained 8 bases not matched to a gene. The CDR3 has 14 amino acids. Germline lookup yields CDR1 MNHEY and CDR2 SMNVEV (reference sequence).

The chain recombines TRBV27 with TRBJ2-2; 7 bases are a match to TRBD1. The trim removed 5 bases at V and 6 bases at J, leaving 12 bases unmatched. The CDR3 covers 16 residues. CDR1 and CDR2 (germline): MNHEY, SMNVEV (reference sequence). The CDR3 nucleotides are TGTGCCAGCAGTATAAAGGGACAGATACAGGCCGGGGAGCTGTTTTTT. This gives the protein CASSIKGQIQAGELFF.

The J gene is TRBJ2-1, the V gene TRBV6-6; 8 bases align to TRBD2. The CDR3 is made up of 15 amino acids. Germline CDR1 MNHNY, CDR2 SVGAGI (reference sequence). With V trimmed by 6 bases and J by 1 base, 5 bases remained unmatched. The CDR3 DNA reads TGTGCCAGCAGAGTAGCGGGATCTTCCTACAATGAGCAGTTCTTC. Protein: CASRVAGSSYNEQFF.

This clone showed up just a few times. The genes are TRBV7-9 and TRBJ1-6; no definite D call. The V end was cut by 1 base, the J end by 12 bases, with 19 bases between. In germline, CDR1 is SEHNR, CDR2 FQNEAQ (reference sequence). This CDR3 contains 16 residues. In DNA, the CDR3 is TGTGCCAGCAGCTTAGGGGGAGGCTCCATTCGTGAACCCCTCCACTTT. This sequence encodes CASSLGGGSIREPLHF.

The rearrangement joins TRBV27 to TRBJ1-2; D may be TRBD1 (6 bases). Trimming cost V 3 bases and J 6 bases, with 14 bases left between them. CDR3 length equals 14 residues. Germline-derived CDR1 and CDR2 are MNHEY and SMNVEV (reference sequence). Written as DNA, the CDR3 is TGTGCCAGCAGTTTTTCGGGGGGCGGGCATGGCTACACCTTC. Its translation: CASSFSGGGHGYTF.

The CDR3 sequence is CASVGTTNTGELFF. DNA of the CDR3: TGTGCCAGTGTCGGGACAACGAACACCGGGGAGCTGTTTTTT. This chain joins TRBV19 and TRBJ2-2, with D maybe TRBD1 (6 bases). Germline-derived CDR1 and CDR2 are LNHDA and SQIVND (reference sequence). The CDR3 is made up of 14 amino acids. Deletions cut 8 bases from V and 0 bases from J, with 10 bases between.

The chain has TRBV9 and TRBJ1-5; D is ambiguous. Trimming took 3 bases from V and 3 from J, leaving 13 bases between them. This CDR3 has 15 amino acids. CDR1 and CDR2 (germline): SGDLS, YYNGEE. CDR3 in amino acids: CASSAEGSDNQPQHF. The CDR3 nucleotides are TGTGCCAGCAGCGCCGAGGGCTCTGACAATCAGCCCCAGCATTTT.

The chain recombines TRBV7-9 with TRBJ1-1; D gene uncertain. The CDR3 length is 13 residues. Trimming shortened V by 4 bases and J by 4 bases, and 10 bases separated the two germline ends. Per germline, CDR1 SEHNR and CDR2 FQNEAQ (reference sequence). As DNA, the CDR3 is TGTGCCAGCAGCTCACAAGCGGCCACTGAAGCTTTCTTT. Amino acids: CASSSQAATEAFF.

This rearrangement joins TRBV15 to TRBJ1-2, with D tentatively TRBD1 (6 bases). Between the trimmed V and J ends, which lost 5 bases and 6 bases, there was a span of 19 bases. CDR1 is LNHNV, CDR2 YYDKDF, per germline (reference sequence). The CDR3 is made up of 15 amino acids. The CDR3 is CATSRREGGEDGYTF. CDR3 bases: TGTGCCACCAGCCGCAGGGAGGGGGGCGAAGATGGCTACACCTTC.

CDR3 in amino acids: CASSLEPRTDSNYGYTF. The CDR3 coding sequence is TGTGCCAGCAGCTTAGAACCTCGGACAGATTCTAACTATGGCTACACCTTC. This chain links TRBV11-3 with TRBJ1-2; maybe TRBD1 (6 bases). Germline CDR1 reads SGHNT; CDR2 reads YENEEA. This CDR3 is 17 amino acids long. Trimming removed 0 bases at V and 0 bases at J, with 14 bases between.

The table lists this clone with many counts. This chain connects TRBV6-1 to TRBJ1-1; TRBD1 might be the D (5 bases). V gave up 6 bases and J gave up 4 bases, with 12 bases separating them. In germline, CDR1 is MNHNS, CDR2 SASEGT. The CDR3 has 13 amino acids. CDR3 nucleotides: TGTGCCAGCAGGCTCCGCGGGGGCACTGAAGCTTTCTTT. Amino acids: CASRLRGGTEAFF.

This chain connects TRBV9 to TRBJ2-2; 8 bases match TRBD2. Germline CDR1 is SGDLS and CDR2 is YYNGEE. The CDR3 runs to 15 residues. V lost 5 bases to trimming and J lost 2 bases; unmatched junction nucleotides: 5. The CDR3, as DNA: TGTGCCAGCAGTGGTAGCGGGATAAACACCGGGGAGCTGTTTTTT. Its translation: CASSGSGINTGELFF. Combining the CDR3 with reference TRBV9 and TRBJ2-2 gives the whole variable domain DSGVTQTPKHLITATGQRVTLRCSPRSGDLSVYWYQQSLDQGLQFLIQYYNGEERAKGNILERFSAQQFPDLHSELNLSSLELGDSALYFCASSGSGINTGELFFGEGSRLTVL.

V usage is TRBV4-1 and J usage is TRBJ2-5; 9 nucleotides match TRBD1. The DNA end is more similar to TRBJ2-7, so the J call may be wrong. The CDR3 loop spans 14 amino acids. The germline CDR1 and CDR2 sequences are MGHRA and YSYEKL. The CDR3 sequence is CASSLRDRVHEQYF. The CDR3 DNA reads TGCGCCAGCAGCCTCCGGGACAGGGTACACGAGCAGTACTTC.